These 21 T cell receptor beta chains were sequenced from one sample in a study of CD8 T cells in Susac syndrome. With random hexamers, 0.5 to 1 ug RNA was reverse transcribed. TCRdb recomputed calls from the immunoSEQ multiplex PCR reads with MiXCR, one row per CDR3 protein. Here the sample spans roughly 140,000 distinct CDR3 sequences, approximately 95% being singletons. The sample comprised CD4+ T cells from PBMCs. All receptors derive from a human donor with Susac syndrome.

The J gene is TRBJ2-1, the V gene TRBV3-1; 7 bases are a match to TRBD2. Germline lookup yields CDR1 LGHDT and CDR2 YNNKEL (reference sequence). The CDR3 is 16 residues long. V lost 3 bases, J lost 6 bases, and 11 bases stayed unmatched. The CDR3 loop reads CASSQETLAVSNEQFF. In DNA, the CDR3 is TGTGCCAGCAGCCAGGAGACGCTAGCGGTAAGCAATGAGCAGTTCTTC.

V is TRBV29-1 and J is TRBJ1-2, with D possibly TRBD1 on 6 matching bases. The V gene's germline CDR1 is SQVTM and CDR2 ANQGSEA. The CDR3 totals 14 residues. Trimming took off 4 bases at V and 8 bases at J, with 20 bases between the two ends. The CDR3 is CSVVGGGGLEGYTF. DNA for the CDR3: TGCAGCGTTGTGGGGGGGGGCGGCTTAGAAGGCTACACCTTC.

This clonotype has just one count. V usage is TRBV6-1 and J usage is TRBJ2-2; no definite D call. The CDR3 totals 16 residues. Per the germline V gene, CDR1 is MNHNS and CDR2 is SASEGT. Between the trimmed V and J ends, which lost 7 bases and 5 bases, there was a span of 20 bases. CDR3 residues: CASTRWNGPPTGELFF. The CDR3 DNA sequence: TGTGCCAGCACAAGGTGGAACGGGCCCCCAACCGGGGAGCTGTTTTTT.

CDR3 protein: CASSWTGLAEETQYF. The CDR3 region has the DNA TGTGCCAGCAGCTGGACGGGACTAGCAGAAGAGACCCAGTACTTC. This sequence joins TRBV5-4 and TRBJ2-5; TRBD2 agrees at 9 bases. CDR1 SGHNT and CDR2 YYREEE come from the germline V gene (reference sequence). CDR3 length: 15 amino acids. After removal of 3 bases from V and 3 bases from J, the junction contained 6 bases not matched to a gene. The complete variable domain, with remaining parts taken from reference TRBV5-4 and TRBJ2-5, reads ETGVTQSPTHLIKTRGQQVTLRCSSQSGHNTVSWYQQALGQGPQFIFQYYREEENGRGNFPPRFSGLQFPNYSSELNVNALELDDSALYLCASSWTGLAEETQYFGPGTRLLVL.

The genes are TRBV20-1 and TRBJ2-1; 12 bases agree with TRBD2. The CDR3 length is 14 residues. Germline V gene sequence: CDR1 DFQATT, CDR2 SNEGSKA (reference sequence). V gave up 5 bases and J gave up 8 bases; unmatched junction bases: 7. The CDR3 nucleotides are TGCAGTGCTCCCCGGACTAGCGGGACCGATGAGCAGTTCTTC. Amino acids: CSAPRTSGTDEQFF.

This sequence joins TRBV14 and TRBJ2-5, with TRBD2 matching 14 bases. V lost 4 bases, J lost 5 bases, and 0 bases stayed unmatched. This CDR3 region has 14 residues. CDR1 is SGHDN, CDR2 FVKESK, per germline. The CDR3 here is CASSRTSGGETQYF. The CDR3 nucleotides read TGTGCCAGCAGCCGGACTAGCGGGGGGGAGACCCAGTACTTC.

CDR3 sequence: CASSPRTGWVNQPQHF. Written as DNA, the CDR3 is TGCGCCAGCAGCCCACGGACAGGGTGGGTCAATCAGCCCCAGCATTTT. The gene calls are TRBV5-1 and TRBJ1-5; 8 bases map to TRBD1. The V gene's germline CDR1 is SGHRS and CDR2 YFSETQ. The CDR3 spans 16 residues. V lost 4 bases and J lost 3; bases outside the gene matches: 9.

V usage is TRBV29-1 and J usage is TRBJ2-3; TRBD1 or TRBD2 may be the D gene (5 bases each). This CDR3 is built from 13 residues. From germline, CDR1 is SQVTM and CDR2 ANQGSEA. Trimming removed 4 bases at V and 1 base at J, with 9 bases between. The CDR3 is CSVAQGGTDTQYF. The CDR3 coding sequence is TGCAGCGTTGCTCAGGGAGGCACAGATACGCAGTATTTT.

V usage is TRBV18 and J usage is TRBJ1-4; no clear D gene. CDR1 and CDR2 (germline): KGHSH, LQKENI. The CDR3 contains 14 residues. V gave up 3 bases and J gave up 0 bases, with 5 bases separating them. In DNA, the CDR3 is TGTGCCAGCTCACCCCAGGCAACTAATGAAAAACTGTTTTTT. Protein product: CASSPQATNEKLFF.

The genes are TRBV12-3 or TRBV12-4 and TRBJ2-1; TRBD2 aligns across 12 bases. Germline trimming cut 1 base from V and 7 bases from J; bases unmatched to any gene: 2. The CDR3 is 15 residues long. The CDR3: CASSLELAGGNEQFF. CDR3 coding DNA: TGTGCCAGCAGTTTAGAGCTAGCGGGAGGGAATGAGCAGTTCTTC.

This chain uses TRBV27 with TRBJ1-2; 9 positions agree with TRBD1. V shed 7 bases and J 8 bases; nucleotides not matched to a gene: 11. The CDR3 sequence is 14 residues long. Germline assignment: CDR1 MNHEY and CDR2 SMNVEV (reference sequence). Here the CDR3 DNA reads TGTGCCAGCACTCCGGCTGGGACAGGGAGGGGCTACACCTTC. This encodes CASTPAGTGRGYTF.

The V gene is TRBV4-1, the J gene TRBJ2-7, with D uncertain. CDR1 is MGHRA and CDR2 is YSYEKL in the germline V gene. The CDR3 consists of 19 residues. V was cut by 2 bases and J by 3 bases, with 26 bases left in between. CDR3 DNA: TGCGCCAGCAGCCAAAGGGATCTGATCACCCCCTTAGGCCACTACGAGCAGTACTTC. This translates into CASSQRDLITPLGHYEQYF.

The rearrangement links TRBV19 to TRBJ1-2; the D is unclear. There are 13 residues in the CDR3. The germline V and J ends were trimmed by 1 base and 4 bases, with 7 bases remaining between them. The germline CDR1 and CDR2 sequences are LNHDA and SQIVND (reference sequence). The CDR3 sequence is CASSIGPIYGYTF. CDR3 DNA sequence: TGTGCCAGTAGTATAGGACCGATCTATGGCTACACCTTC.

The genes are TRBV20-1 and TRBJ1-2; the match to TRBD1 covers 9 bases. The germline gives CDR1 DFQATT, CDR2 SNEGSKA (reference sequence). V was pared by 6 bases and J by 5 bases, with 4 bases of the junction left unmatched. This CDR3 is built from 12 residues. Here the CDR3 reads CSAGQGPYGYTF. CDR3 DNA: TGCAGTGCCGGACAGGGGCCTTATGGCTACACCTTC.

The chain has TRBV20-1 and TRBJ1-2; weak D call: TRBD1 (6 bases). Germline values: CDR1 DFQATT, CDR2 SNEGSKA (reference sequence). The germline V and J ends were trimmed by 2 bases and 4 bases, with 11 bases remaining between them. The CDR3 length is 13 residues. The CDR3 nucleotides read TGCAGTGCTAGATCGGACAGTACCTATGGCTACACCTTC. Residues: CSARSDSTYGYTF.

The chain uses TRBV18 and TRBJ2-7; 7 bases are a match to TRBD1. J was trimmed by 6 bases and V by 6 bases; bases with no gene match: 8. This CDR3 contains 13 residues. Germline values: CDR1 KGHSH, CDR2 LQKENI. CDR3 loop: CASSPDRFGEQYF. CDR3 coding DNA: TGTGCCAGCTCCCCGGACAGGTTCGGCGAGCAGTACTTC.

This sequence joins TRBV6-4 and TRBJ2-5; D perhaps matches TRBD1 (5 bases). CDR3 size: 15 residues. Germline V gives CDR1 MRHNA, CDR2 SNTAGT. V gave up 3 bases and J gave up 7 bases, with 18 bases separating them. The CDR3 here is CASSESRRFQGTQYF. The CDR3 region has the DNA TGTGCCAGCAGTGAATCCCGTAGGTTTCAGGGGACCCAGTACTTC.

The chain joins TRBV29-1 to TRBJ2-1, with D unresolved. The length of the CDR3 is 14 residues. V gave up 5 bases and J gave up 1 base, with 12 bases separating them. Per germline, CDR1 SQVTM and CDR2 ANQGSEA. For the CDR3, the DNA is TGCAGCGTTACCGGGTGGGGTTCCTACAATGAGCAGTTCTTC. This translates into CSVTGWGSYNEQFF.

The chain carries TRBV20-1 and TRBJ2-7; D possibly matches TRBD1 or TRBD2 (5 bases each). V was cut by 0 bases and J by 3 bases, with 15 bases left in between. The CDR3 consists of 15 residues. Germline V lookup: CDR1 DFQATT, CDR2 SNEGSKA (reference sequence). This CDR3 reads CSARDVAEGIYEQYF. In nucleotides, the CDR3 is TGCAGTGCTAGAGATGTGGCAGAGGGGATCTACGAGCAGTACTTC.

The chain couples TRBV24-1 to TRBJ2-7; 8 nucleotides match TRBD1. J gave up 5 bases and V 5 bases, and 7 bases lay outside the gene matches. Germline V lookup: CDR1 KGHDR, CDR2 SFDVKD. The CDR3 is 14 residues long. The CDR3 loop reads CATSAGGKRNEQYF. The CDR3 DNA sequence: TGTGCCACCAGTGCAGGGGGCAAAAGAAACGAGCAGTACTTC.

The chain has TRBV10-1 and TRBJ2-3, with a weak D call TRBD1 (5 bases). From germline, CDR1 is WNHNN and CDR2 SYGVQD (reference sequence). The CDR3 runs to 13 residues. Trimming stripped 7 bases from V and 0 bases from J, with 8 bases between. CDR3 residues: CASKQGSTDTQYF. CDR3 sequence (DNA): TGCGCCAGCAAGCAGGGAAGCACAGATACGCAGTATTTT.